Each of the 23 T cell receptor beta chains below was sequenced from the same sample in a study of T cells after posttransplantation cyclophosphamide. The data were produced by immunoSEQ multiplex PCR, yet TCRdb's version contains in-frame clones alone and is incomplete. This sample has tens of thousands of clones, with just under 80% found just once. A marrow graft followed busulfan-fludarabine conditioning, with cyclophosphamide on days +3 and +4. The material was CD4+ T cells sorted from blood, obtained roughly 1,900 days after a stem cell transplant with posttransplant cyclophosphamide. These receptors originate from a female patient between 35 and 55 years old who received an allogeneic stem cell transplant from a related donor, was CMV-positive, and had no GVHD. Some of the T cells may derive from the graft donor.

This chain connects TRBV5-1 to TRBJ1-3, with 7 bases aligning to TRBD1. Losses at the gene ends were 2 bases for V and 0 bases for J; bases not matched to a gene: 5. From germline, CDR1 is SGHRS and CDR2 YFSETQ. This CDR3 has 16 residues. The CDR3 nucleotides are TGCGCCAGCAGCTTTACGGGACAGAGCTCTGGAAACACCATATATTTT. The encoded protein is CASSFTGQSSGNTIYF.

The chain uses TRBV28 and TRBJ2-1; D may be TRBD1 (5 bases). CDR1 is MDHEN and CDR2 is SYDVKM in the germline V gene. This CDR3 is 13 amino acids long. V was cut by 6 bases and J by 7 bases, with 13 bases left in between. CDR3 in amino acids: CASSGQGRNEQFF. The DNA of the CDR3 is TGTGCCAGCAGCGGCCAGGGTAGGAATGAGCAGTTCTTC.

There are a few counts of this clone. This rearrangement joins TRBV2 to TRBJ2-2; weak D call: TRBD2 (5 bases). The CDR3 totals 14 residues. Between the trimmed V and J ends, which lost 2 bases and 4 bases, there was a span of 8 bases. The germline gives CDR1 SNHLY, CDR2 FYNNEI. CDR3 loop: CASSERTSTGELFF. DNA for the CDR3: TGTGCCAGCAGTGAACGGACTTCCACCGGGGAGCTGTTTTTT. Drawing the rest from reference TRBV2 and TRBJ2-2, the complete variable domain is EPEVTQTPSHQVTQMGQEVILRCVPISNHLYFYWYRQILGQKVEFLVSFYNNEISEKSEIFDDQFSVERPDGSNFTLKIRSTKLEDSAMYFCASSERTSTGELFFGEGSRLTVL.

V gene TRBV19 combines with J gene TRBJ2-7; D is ambiguous. V lost 8 bases and J 3 bases, leaving 11 bases between the germline ends. The CDR3 extends over 12 amino acids. The V gene's germline CDR1 is LNHDA and CDR2 SQIVND (reference sequence). Here the CDR3 DNA reads TGTGCCAGTGGCCTCACCTTCTACGAGCAGTACTTC. Amino acid sequence: CASGLTFYEQYF.

This sequence joins TRBV11-1 and TRBJ1-3; D is uncertain. The V end lost 4 bases, the J end lost 2 bases, and 12 bases lay between the germline ends. The CDR3 loop spans 15 amino acids. Germline V gene data show CDR1 as SGHAT and CDR2 as FQDESV (reference sequence). DNA of the CDR3: TGTGCCAGCAGCTATCAACCGGGGACTGGAAACACCATATATTTT. The encoded protein is CASSYQPGTGNTIYF.

This clone showed up just a few times. The chain joins TRBV19 to TRBJ1-2, with a tentative D call TRBD1 (5 bases). The germline V and J ends were trimmed by 5 bases and 7 bases, with 11 bases remaining between them. From germline, CDR1 is LNHDA and CDR2 SQIVND (reference sequence). The CDR3 consists of 12 residues. CDR3 DNA sequence: TGTGCCAGTAGTGTCCAGGGAATTGGCTACACCTTC. Its protein is CASSVQGIGYTF.

The gene calls are TRBV9 and TRBJ1-3, with D tentatively TRBD1 (6 bases). Germline lookup yields CDR1 SGDLS and CDR2 YYNGEE. There are 17 residues in the CDR3. V gave up 0 bases and J gave up 2 bases, with 15 bases separating them. Written as DNA, the CDR3 is TGTGCCAGCAGCGTAGGACCCCGGGGACAAGCTGGAAACACCATATATTTT. The encoded protein is CASSVGPRGQAGNTIYF.

The V gene is TRBV18, the J gene TRBJ2-3; TRBD2 matches at 7 bases. The CDR3 consists of 14 residues. Germline V lookup: CDR1 KGHSH, CDR2 LQKENI. V dropped 2 bases and J dropped 4; count of bases not matched to a gene: 3. Here the CDR3 DNA reads TGTGCCAGCTCACCATGGGGGAGGGCAGATACGCAGTATTTT. Translation gives CASSPWGRADTQYF. Combining the CDR3 with reference TRBV18 and TRBJ2-3 gives the whole variable domain NAGVMQNPRHLVRRRGQEARLRCSPMKGHSHVYWYRQLPEEGLKFMVYLQKENIIDESGMPKERFSAEFPKEGPSILRIQQVVRGDSAAYFCASSPWGRADTQYFGPGTRLTVL.

The V gene is TRBV25-1, the J gene TRBJ1-1; a weak D match, TRBD1 (6 bases). The V gene lost 5 bases and the J gene lost 1 base, with 8 bases spanning the gap. The CDR3 extends over 13 amino acids. The germline V gene has CDR1 MGHDK and CDR2 SYGVNS. This CDR3 is CASSKQGNTEAFF. CDR3 coding DNA: TGTGCCAGCAGTAAACAGGGGAACACTGAAGCTTTCTTT.

In DNA, the CDR3 is TGCAGCGTTGAAGATAGAGGCGGGGGAGCCTACAATGAGCAGTTCTTC. This gives the protein CSVEDRGGGAYNEQFF. The chain combines TRBV29-1 with TRBJ2-1; 7 bases fit TRBD2. V trimming: 0 bases; J trimming: 2 bases; junction bases outside the gene matches: 7. Per germline, CDR1 SQVTM and CDR2 ANQGSEA. The CDR3 contains 16 residues.

The rearrangement uses TRBV5-1 and TRBJ1-1; D is undetermined. CDR1 SGHRS and CDR2 YFSETQ come from the germline V gene. This CDR3 is built from 13 residues. Trimming removed 2 bases from V and 4 bases from J, with 9 bases in between. In DNA form, the CDR3 reads TGCGCCAGCAGCTTTGAACGAGTCACTGAAGCTTTCTTT. This translates into CASSFERVTEAFF.

The rearrangement joins TRBV18 to TRBJ2-7; perhaps TRBD1 as D (5 bases). CDR3 size: 15 residues. The ends were cut back, 5 bases at V and 0 bases at J, with 14 bases in the middle. CDR1 KGHSH and CDR2 LQKENI come from the germline V gene. CDR3 in amino acids: CASSTGPPNSYEQYF. The CDR3 coding sequence is TGTGCCAGCTCAACAGGTCCCCCTAACTCCTACGAGCAGTACTTC.

This sequence joins TRBV5-1 and TRBJ2-6; 7 bases line up with TRBD1. This CDR3 spans 15 amino acids. With 3 bases clipped from V and 2 bases from J, the junction kept 2 bases outside the gene matches. Germline V lookup: CDR1 SGHRS, CDR2 YFSETQ. CDR3 in amino acids: CASSSGQPGANVLTF. CDR3 DNA: TGCGCCAGCAGCTCGGGACAGCCTGGGGCCAACGTCCTGACTTTC.

This clone was counted a few times. This chain links TRBV5-1 with TRBJ2-7; D is unclear. The CDR3 consists of 13 residues. Trimming shortened V by 1 base and J by 6 bases, and 11 bases separated the two germline ends. Germline V CDR1 and CDR2: SGHRS, YFSETQ. DNA of the CDR3: TGCGCCAGCAGCTTGCGCACAGTGAGCGAGCAGTACTTC. Translation gives CASSLRTVSEQYF.

The chain has TRBV2 and TRBJ2-7, with D possibly TRBD1 on 6 matching bases. Trimming shortened V by 0 bases and J by 4 bases, and 10 bases separated the two germline ends. Germline V CDR1 and CDR2: SNHLY, FYNNEI. CDR3 length: 14 amino acids. CDR3 amino acids: CASSEAVRGYEQYF. CDR3 in DNA: TGTGCCAGCAGTGAAGCGGTCAGGGGATACGAGCAGTACTTC.

On this clone: One end of the junction does not line up with germline, which may come from a read error. The chain employs TRBV11-2 and TRBJ1-2; possibly TRBD1 for D (6 bases). Germline V gene sequence: CDR1 SGHAT, CDR2 FQNNGV. The CDR3 contains 16 residues. The CDR3, as DNA: TGCGCCAGCAGCCCGGGCAGACAGAGGGGGAACTATGGCTACACCTTC. Protein: CASSPGRQRGNYGYTF.

V is TRBV15 and J is TRBJ1-2; D is unresolved. V was pared by 5 bases and J by 2 bases, with 15 bases between. This CDR3 has 15 residues. The germline gives CDR1 LNHNV, CDR2 YYDKDF (reference sequence). Here the CDR3 DNA reads TGTGCCACCAGCGGGGTAGGAGGGCCGAACTATGGCTACACCTTC. Protein product: CATSGVGGPNYGYTF.

The chain uses TRBV4-2 and TRBJ2-2; D gene ambiguous. Germline CDR1 and CDR2: LGHNA and YNFKEQ. Trimming stripped 6 bases from V and 4 bases from J, with 18 bases between. This CDR3 is 16 amino acids long. The CDR3 is CASRRDLLYSTGELFF. The CDR3 coding sequence is TGTGCCAGCAGGCGAGACTTGCTGTATAGCACCGGGGAGCTGTTTTTT.

The chain carries TRBV5-1 and TRBJ2-5, with a possible D match to TRBD2 (6 bases). Germline V gives CDR1 SGHRS, CDR2 YFSETQ. Trimming left V 2 bases short and J 3 bases short, with 17 bases between. The CDR3 extends over 16 amino acids. In nucleotides, the CDR3 is TGCGCCAGCAGCTTCGGTAGTAGATCGGGGGAAGAGACCCAGTACTTC. Protein: CASSFGSRSGEETQYF.

This chain links TRBV14 with TRBJ2-6; D is unresolved. V shed 4 bases and J shed 0 bases, with 10 bases lying between them. This CDR3 is built from 16 residues. Looked up from germline, CDR1 is SGHDN and CDR2 is FVKESK. The CDR3 DNA follows: TGTGCCAGCAGCCTTCCCTCCTTCTCTGGGGCCAACGTCCTGACTTTC. Amino acids: CASSLPSFSGANVLTF.

The V gene is TRBV7-3, the J gene TRBJ2-1, with 13 bases identical to TRBD2. V lost 5 bases, J lost 6 bases, and 13 bases stayed unmatched. Germline V gene sequence: CDR1 SGHTA, CDR2 FQGTGA. The CDR3 totals 18 residues. CDR3: CASSPLPLLAGGPNEQFF. Written as DNA, the CDR3 is TGTGCCAGCAGCCCCCTCCCCCTACTAGCGGGGGGGCCCAATGAGCAGTTCTTC. Full variable domain (outside the CDR3, taken from reference TRBV7-3 and TRBJ2-1): GAGVSQTPSNKVTEKGKYVELRCDPISGHTALYWYRQSLGQGPEFLIYFQGTGAADDSGLPNDRFFAVRPEGSVSTLKIQRTERGDSAVYLCASSPLPLLAGGPNEQFFGPGTRLTVL.

V and J are TRBV5-4 and TRBJ2-5; possible D gene TRBD2, 6 bases. From germline, CDR1 is SGHNT and CDR2 YYREEE (reference sequence). This CDR3 has 13 residues. V was shortened by 4 bases and J by 5 bases, with 12 bases between the two germline ends. The CDR3 DNA sequence: TGTGCCAGCAGCCTCAGGGACTTGGAGACCCAGTACTTC. It yields the protein CASSLRDLETQYF.

The CDR3 protein is CAISEGQGTYNEQFF. The CDR3 bases are TGTGCCATCAGTGAGGGACAGGGGACCTACAATGAGCAGTTCTTC. The chain carries TRBV10-3 and TRBJ2-1; TRBD1 matches 9 bases. There are 15 residues in the CDR3. CDR1 is ENHRY and CDR2 is SYGVKD in the germline V gene. The junction had 1 base not matched to a gene; V was cut back by 2 bases and J by 2 bases.